This T cell receptor beta chain originates from a study of OX40 agonist ivuxolimab in advanced cancers. Looking at the study overall: Eligibility admitted prior anti-PD-1, anti-PD-L1 or anti-CTLA-4 therapy; about 42% had some. Study-wide results and caveats: Partial responders at 0.1-3.0 mg/kg showed near-lowest clonal expansion.

TCRdb's table, derived via immunoSEQ multiplex PCR, lists solely in-frame clones and lacks some. Of more than 65,000 clones in the sample, about 84% are singletons; the top ten hold approximately 6.1%. A word on this clone: Its antigen remains unidentified.

The clonotype comes from an adult with an advanced solid tumor such as melanoma, head and neck, liver or kidney cancer. The material was CD4+ or CD8+ T cells sorted from blood, obtained in a trial of the OX40 agonist ivuxolimab.

DNA for the CDR3: TGTGCCAGCAGTTTTCAAATAGTTTATAGCAATCAGCCCCAGCATTTT. The encoded protein is CASSFQIVYSNQPQHF. This rearrangement joins TRBV28 to TRBJ1-5; D unclear. The CDR3 contains 16 residues. Trimming left V 3 bases short and J 0 bases short, with 12 bases between. Germline CDR1 MDHEN, CDR2 SYDVKM.